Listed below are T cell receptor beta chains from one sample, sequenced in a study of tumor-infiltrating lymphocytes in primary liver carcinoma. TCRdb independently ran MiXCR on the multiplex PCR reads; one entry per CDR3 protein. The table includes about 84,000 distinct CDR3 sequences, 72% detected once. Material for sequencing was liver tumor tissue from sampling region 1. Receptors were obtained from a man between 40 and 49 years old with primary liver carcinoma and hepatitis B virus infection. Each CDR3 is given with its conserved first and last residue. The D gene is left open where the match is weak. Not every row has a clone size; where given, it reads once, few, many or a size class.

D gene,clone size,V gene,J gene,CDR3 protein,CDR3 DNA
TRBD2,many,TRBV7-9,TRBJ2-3,CASSLQPGLAGDDTQYF,TGTGCCAGCAGCCTCCAACCGGGACTAGCGGGAGATGATACGCAGTATTTT
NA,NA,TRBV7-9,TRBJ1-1,CASSFEQSSGAFF,TGTGCCAGCAGCTTCGAACAGAGCAGTGGAGCCTTCTTT
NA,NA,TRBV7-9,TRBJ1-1,CASSFEQSYEAFF,TGTGCCAGCAGCTTCGAACAGAGCTATGAAGCTTTCTTT
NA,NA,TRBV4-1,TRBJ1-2,CASSQEARTNYSYTF,TGCGCCAGCAGCCAAGAAGCCAGAACAAACTATAGCTACACCTTC
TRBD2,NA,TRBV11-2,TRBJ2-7,CASSLSVGLAGGSYEQYF,TGTGCAAGCAGCTTATCCGTTGGACTAGCGGGAGGTTCCTACGAGCAGTACTTC
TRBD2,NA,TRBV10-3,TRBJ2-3,CAISGYSGTSWRDTQYF,TGTGCCATCAGTGGTTATTCCGGGACTAGCTGGAGAGATACGCAGTATTTT
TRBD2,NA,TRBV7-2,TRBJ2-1,CASSLAGGLYNEQFF,TGTGCCAGCAGTTTAGCGGGAGGACTGTACAATGAGCAGTTCTTC
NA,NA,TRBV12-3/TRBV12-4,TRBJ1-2,CASSSKNYDYTF,TGTGCTAGCAGTTCGAAGAACTATGACTACACCTTC
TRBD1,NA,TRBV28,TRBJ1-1,CASLSGQDNTEAFF,TGTGCCAGTCTCTCTGGACAGGATAACACTGAAGCTTTCTTT
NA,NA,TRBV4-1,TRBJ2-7,CASSQDGGKSYEQYF,TGCGCCAGCAGCCAAGATGGAGGAAAGAGCTACGAGCAGTACTTC
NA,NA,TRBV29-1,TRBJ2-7,CSVEGRRRVNEQYF,TGCAGCGTTGAAGGCCGTAGAAGAGTAAATGAGCAGTACTTC